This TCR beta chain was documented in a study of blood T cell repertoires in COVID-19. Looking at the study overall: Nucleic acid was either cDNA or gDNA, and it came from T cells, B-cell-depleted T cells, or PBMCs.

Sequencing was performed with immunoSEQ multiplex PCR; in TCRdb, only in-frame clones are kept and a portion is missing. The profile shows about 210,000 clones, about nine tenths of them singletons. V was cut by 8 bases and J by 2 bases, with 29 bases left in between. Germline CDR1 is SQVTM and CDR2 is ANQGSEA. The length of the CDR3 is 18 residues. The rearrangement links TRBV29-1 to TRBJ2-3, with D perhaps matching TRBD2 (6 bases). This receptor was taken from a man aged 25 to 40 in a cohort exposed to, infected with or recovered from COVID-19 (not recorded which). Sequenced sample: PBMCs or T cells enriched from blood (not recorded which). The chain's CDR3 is CSILAAITSLFYTDTQYF. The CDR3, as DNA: TGCAGCATCTTAGCGGCTATCACCTCCTTATTTTACACAGATACGCAGTATTTT.